These 10 T cell receptor beta chains were all obtained from the same sample, sequenced in a study of regulatory T cells in long-lasting Graves disease. Time point: persistent/refractory GD, antithyroid drugs over 5 years with positive TRAb. Researchers made the TCR library from RNA that was extracted from PBMCs. Researchers made TCR beta libraries by using iRepertoire HTBI primers and running Arm-PCR on CDR3 regions. TCRdb re-called the multiplex PCR reads through MiXCR, storing one row per CDR3 protein. The sample records fewer than 550,000 distinct CDR3 sequences, approximately 21% being singletons. The sample consisted of peripheral blood mononuclear cells (PBMCs), taken when the disease was refractory, from a patient treated with antithyroid drugs. The receptors were gathered from a female donor with Graves disease.

The chain carries TRBV5-1 and TRBJ2-7; no clear D. Germline assignment: CDR1 SGHRS and CDR2 YFSETQ. The V and J ends lost 0 bases and 7 bases respectively, with 17 bases between them. The CDR3 sequence is 15 residues long. DNA of the CDR3: TGCGCCAGCAGCTTGGCCGGGTCAGGTTTACGGGAGCAGTACTTC. Its protein product is CASSLAGSGLREQYF.

This clonotype showed up many times. This chain joins TRBV2 and TRBJ2-5, with unresolved D. V was trimmed by 5 bases and J by 2 bases, leaving 15 bases between them. CDR1 is SNHLY and CDR2 is FYNNEI in the germline V gene. The CDR3 loop spans 15 amino acids. CDR3 sequence: CASSREHYIQETQYF. The CDR3 DNA reads TGTGCCAGCAGTAGGGAACACTACATTCAAGAGACCCAGTACTTC. The full variable domain, completed using reference TRBV2 and TRBJ2-5, is EPEVTQTPSHQVTQMGQEVILRCVPISNHLYFYWYRQILGQKVEFLVSFYNNEISEKSEIFDDQFSVERPDGSNFTLKIRSTKLEDSAMYFCASSREHYIQETQYFGPGTRLLVL.

This clonotype was seen a few times. A much larger clone differs from this one at a single base, so this may be a read error. The rearrangement uses TRBV11-2 and TRBJ2-5; 8 bases line up with TRBD1. From germline, CDR1 is SGHAT and CDR2 FQNNGV. The CDR3 loop spans 16 amino acids. Trimming at V came to 5 bases and at J to 5 bases, leaving 13 bases not matched to a gene. The CDR3 DNA reads TGTGCCAGCAGCCCCCCCTCCGGGGCAGGGGGCGAGACCCAGTACTTC. It yields the protein CASSPPSGAGGETQYF.

This clonotype turned up a few times. This may be a read error, as it is one base from a much larger clone. The gene calls are TRBV28 and TRBJ1-5, with 7 positions matching TRBD1. The CDR3 contains 14 residues. Germline CDR1 and CDR2: MDHEN and SYDVKM. The CDR3 is CASSLTGQNRPQHF. Written as DNA, the CDR3 is TGTGCCAGCAGTTTAACGGGACAGAATCGGCCCCAGCATTTT.

This clonotype has only a few counts. V gene TRBV7-9 combines with J gene TRBJ2-4; possibly TRBD1 or TRBD2 for D (5 bases each). This CDR3 contains 16 residues. Germline lookup yields CDR1 SEHNR and CDR2 FQNEAQ (reference sequence). Between the trimmed V and J ends, which lost 4 bases and 7 bases, there was a span of 20 bases. The CDR3 bases are TGTGCCAGCAGCTCGTACGGGACCACCGGCAGGAACATTCAGTACTTC. Translating it yields CASSSYGTTGRNIQYF. The full variable domain, with the rest looked up from reference TRBV7-9 and TRBJ2-4, is DTGVSQNPRHKITKRGQNVTFRCDPISEHNRLYWYRQTLGQGPEFLTYFQNEAQLEKSRLLSDRFSAERPKGSFSTLEIQRTEQGDSAMYLCASSSYGTTGRNIQYFGAGTRLSVL.

This clonotype was detected a few times. This chain connects TRBV4-1 to TRBJ1-5; possible D gene TRBD1, 6 bases. CDR1 and CDR2 (germline): MGHRA, YSYEKL. The CDR3 has 15 amino acids. V dropped 2 bases and J dropped 2 bases, with 10 bases sitting between them. The CDR3 loop is CASSQPRQGNQPQHF. CDR3 sequence (DNA): TGCGCCAGCAGCCAACCTAGACAGGGCAATCAGCCCCAGCATTTT.

This clonotype was picked up a small number of times. V is TRBV20-1 and J is TRBJ1-2; 7 bases fit TRBD1. V gave up 0 bases and J gave up 4 bases; unmatched junction bases: 8. The CDR3 covers 15 residues. Per the germline V gene, CDR1 is DFQATT and CDR2 is SNEGSKA (reference sequence). CDR3 amino acids: CSARDVQGRIYGYTF. The CDR3 DNA sequence: TGCAGTGCTAGAGACGTACAGGGGCGAATCTATGGCTACACCTTC.

The chain carries TRBV10-3 and TRBJ1-6; D unclear. V gave up 5 bases and J gave up 8 bases, with 13 bases separating them. The CDR3 runs 14 residues. CDR1 is ENHRY, CDR2 SYGVKD, per germline. The CDR3 DNA is TGTGCCATCAGTTGGTCTGGCTCCGATTCACCCCTCCACTTT. Its translation: CAISWSGSDSPLHF.

This clonotype showed up just a few times. The chain combines TRBV19 with TRBJ1-1; D is undetermined. The CDR3 consists of 15 residues. V was pared by 0 bases and J by 6 bases, with 14 bases between. CDR1 and CDR2 (germline): LNHDA, SQIVND (reference sequence). CDR3 sequence reads: CASSIDLELEAEAFF. The CDR3, as DNA: TGTGCCAGTAGTATAGATCTAGAGCTGGAGGCTGAAGCTTTCTTT.

This clonotype came up a few times. The chain recombines TRBV3-1 with TRBJ1-2; 7 positions match TRBD1. The CDR3 spans 17 residues. Germline CDR1 and CDR2: LGHDT and YNNKEL (reference sequence). J lost 4 bases, V lost 3 bases, and 14 bases had no gene match. The CDR3 nucleotides are TGTGCCAGCAGCCAGACCCGCCTCGACAGGGACATCTATGGCTACACCTTC. Encoded protein: CASSQTRLDRDIYGYTF.